Described below is a single T cell receptor (beta chain) sequence and its context. The sample originates from a study of T cell changes during pregnancy in multiple sclerosis. Trimming at V came to 0 bases and at J to 0 bases, leaving 8 bases not matched to a gene. Germline V gene data show CDR1 as SGHDT and CDR2 as YYEEEE. CDR3 length: 19 residues. Libraries were prepared by immunoSEQ multiplex PCR; TCRdb keeps only in-frame clonotypes and omits some of them. The sample carries some 56,000 clones, 92% recorded once. The TCR was taken from a female donor in good health, enrolled as a control in a pregnancy study. The sequencing used peripheral blood, collected in the third trimester of pregnancy. The chain is built from TRBV5-6 and TRBJ2-7; 14 bases map to TRBD2. The CDR3 reads CASSLGRLAGGSSSYEQYF. CDR3 nucleotide sequence: TGTGCCAGCAGCTTGGGTAGACTAGCGGGAGGGTCCAGCTCCTACGAGCAGTACTTC. Full variable domain (outside the CDR3, taken from reference TRBV5-6 and TRBJ2-7): DAGVTQSPTHLIKTRGQQVTLRCSPKSGHDTVSWYQQALGQGPQFIFQYYEEEERQRGNFPDRFSGHQFPNYSSELNVNALLLGDSALYLCASSLGRLAGGSSSYEQYFGPGTRLTVT.